A single sample is the source of the 19 T cell receptor beta chains below, sequenced in a study of Ad26.COV2.S vaccination and SARS-CoV-2 variants. Here immunoSEQ multiplex PCR was the method, and the copy in TCRdb shows in-frame clones only, minus some. There are around 450,000 clones in the sample; 70% to 90% occur only once, and 3.6% lies in the top ten. The treatment is: around 19 received Ad26.COV2.S at low or high dose, single or two shots; 5 received placebo; per-sample allocation not given. Material that was analyzed had been drawn on day 63 after the first vaccine or placebo injection. The sample here was peripheral blood, taken in a trial of Ad26.COV2.S vaccine versus placebo. The source is a person aged 18-60 years who received the Ad26.COV2.S COVID-19 vaccine or a placebo.

About this clone itself: An end of the junction does not agree with germline; a read error may underlie this. V is TRBV3-1 (or the pseudogene TRBV3-2) and J is TRBJ2-3; 11 positions agree with TRBD1. This CDR3 contains 12 residues. Germline CDR1 reads LGHDT; CDR2 reads YNNKEL (reference sequence). DNA of the CDR3: TGTGCCAGCAGCAATGGACAGGGGGCTTTGGGATTT. Protein product: CASSNGQGALGF.

CDR3 sequence reads: CASSESQASGGTGELFF. DNA for the CDR3: TGTGCCAGCAGTGAATCGCAGGCTAGCGGGGGGACCGGGGAGCTGTTTTTT. The chain links TRBV2 to TRBJ2-2; 11 nucleotides match TRBD2. CDR3 size: 17 residues. Germline loops: CDR1 SNHLY, CDR2 FYNNEI. V dropped 2 bases and J dropped 5; count of bases not matched to a gene: 7.

The chain has TRBV5-1 and TRBJ2-1; 15 bases align to TRBD2. Trimming cost V 4 bases and J 10 bases; bases outside gene matches: 3. Germline CDR1 SGHRS, CDR2 YFSETQ. The CDR3 spans 14 residues. DNA of the CDR3: TGCGCCAGCAGCCCTGGGACTAGCGGGAGGGAGCAGTTCTTC. This translates into CASSPGTSGREQFF.

The chain joins TRBV3-1 (or the pseudogene TRBV3-2) to TRBJ2-7; 7 nucleotides align to TRBD2. Germline trimming cut 1 base from V and 5 bases from J; bases unmatched to any gene: 5. This CDR3 has 14 amino acids. In germline, CDR1 is LGHDT, CDR2 YNNKEL (reference sequence). For the CDR3, the DNA is TGTGCCAGCAGCCAAGTCCTGGGGGGGGACGAGCAGTACTTC. It codes for CASSQVLGGDEQYF.

This chain connects TRBV9 to TRBJ2-2; no clear D gene. V was trimmed by 1 base and J by 6 bases, leaving 4 bases between them. In germline, CDR1 is SGDLS, CDR2 YYNGEE. The CDR3 runs to 12 residues. The DNA for the CDR3 is TGTGCCAGCAGCGTACTGGCCGGGGAGCTGTTTTTT. Its protein product is CASSVLAGELFF. Variable domain in full (rest from reference TRBV9 and TRBJ2-2): DSGVTQTPKHLITATGQRVTLRCSPRSGDLSVYWYQQSLDQGLQFLIQYYNGEERAKGNILERFSAQQFPDLHSELNLSSLELGDSALYFCASSVLAGELFFGEGSRLTVL.

This chain uses TRBV28 with TRBJ2-7, with D maybe TRBD2 (5 bases). This CDR3 spans 12 amino acids. Germline assignment: CDR1 MDHEN and CDR2 SYDVKM. Trimming took off 6 bases at V and 7 bases at J, with 13 bases between the two ends. For the CDR3, the DNA is TGTGCCAGCAGCACCTCGGGGAAGGAGCAGTACTTC. It translates to CASSTSGKEQYF.

The table lists this clone with a few counts. The chain combines TRBV3-1 (or the pseudogene TRBV3-2) with TRBJ1-4, with D perhaps matching TRBD1 (5 bases). Trimming left V 2 bases short and J 1 base short, with 8 bases between. The germline V gene has CDR1 LGHDT and CDR2 YNNKEL (reference sequence). The CDR3 consists of 15 residues. CDR3 in DNA: TGTGCCAGCAGCCAATTGGGGGAAACTAATGAAAAACTGTTTTTT. It yields the protein CASSQLGETNEKLFF.

The rearrangement links TRBV11-2 to TRBJ2-1; D is possibly TRBD1 (5 bases). V was cut by 5 bases and J by 6 bases, with 8 bases left in between. Germline assignment: CDR1 SGHAT and CDR2 FQNNGV. The CDR3 loop spans 12 amino acids. Here the CDR3 reads CASSPDSNEQFF. The CDR3 nucleotides are TGTGCCAGCAGCCCCGACAGCAATGAGCAGTTCTTC.

This chain uses TRBV9 with TRBJ1-6; 10 positions agree with TRBD1. V gave up 4 bases and J gave up 7 bases; unmatched junction bases: 8. CDR1 is SGDLS and CDR2 is YYNGEE in the germline V gene. The CDR3 length is 16 residues. In DNA, the CDR3 is TGTGCCAGCAGCTCCGCCGGGACAGGGGAAAATTCACCCCTCCACTTT. Translating it yields CASSSAGTGENSPLHF.

This chain joins TRBV3-1 (or the pseudogene TRBV3-2) and TRBJ1-2; the D is unclear. The length of the CDR3 is 16 residues. V lost 0 bases and J lost 3, with 14 bases in between. Germline V lookup: CDR1 LGHDT, CDR2 YNNKEL (reference sequence). The CDR3 DNA follows: TGTGCCAGCAGCCAAGACCCGCTGCAGCCTTACTATGGCTACACCTTC. Residues: CASSQDPLQPYYGYTF.

This chain uses TRBV9 with TRBJ1-3; D might be TRBD1 (5 bases). Trimming shortened V by 4 bases and J by 1 base, and 15 bases separated the two germline ends. CDR3 length: 16 residues. Germline V CDR1 and CDR2: SGDLS, YYNGEE. The CDR3 loop is CASSLTAGSSGNTIYF. CDR3 DNA sequence: TGTGCCAGCAGCCTTACTGCAGGGTCATCTGGAAACACCATATATTTT.

The DNA for the CDR3 is TGTGCCAGCAGTTTGGCCCCAGATACGCAGTATTTT. It translates to CASSLAPDTQYF. The chain couples TRBV27 to TRBJ2-3; the D is unclear. The CDR3 contains 12 residues. V was pared by 3 bases and J by 4 bases, with 5 bases between. Germline lookup yields CDR1 MNHEY and CDR2 SMNVEV (reference sequence).

This sequence joins TRBV10-3 and TRBJ1-3, with D possibly matching TRBD1 (6 bases). Trimming pared 4 bases from V and 8 bases from J, leaving 18 bases between. Germline V gives CDR1 ENHRY, CDR2 SYGVKD. The CDR3 length is 15 residues. In DNA, the CDR3 is TGTGCCATCAGTGTAACGGGACAAAGAGGTGACACCATATATTTT. Its translation is CAISVTGQRGDTIYF.

CDR3 sequence (DNA): TGTGCCAGCACCCTTTCGGGCAACAGGCCTGAGGAAAAACTGTTTTTT. Its protein product is CASTLSGNRPEEKLFF. The J gene is TRBJ1-4, the V gene TRBV7-9, with D perhaps matching TRBD1 (5 bases). V lost 7 bases, J lost 8 bases, and 23 bases lay in between. Germline V gene data show CDR1 as SEHNR and CDR2 as FQNEAQ (reference sequence). The CDR3 has 16 amino acids. The complete variable domain, with remaining parts taken from reference TRBV7-9 and TRBJ1-4, reads DTGVSQNPRHKITKRGQNVTFRCDPISEHNRLYWYRQTLGQGPEFLTYFQNEAQLEKSRLLSDRFSAERPKGSFSTLEIQRTEQGDSAMYLCASTLSGNRPEEKLFFGSGTQLSVL.

Here the CDR3 reads CASSSNRDSFEQYF. The CDR3 coding sequence is TGTGCCAGCAGCTCAAACAGGGATTCATTCGAGCAGTACTTC. This chain links TRBV7-9 with TRBJ2-7; D might be TRBD1 (6 bases). The CDR3 runs 14 residues. V was shortened by 4 bases and J by 6 bases, with 16 bases between the two germline ends. Germline V lookup: CDR1 SEHNR, CDR2 FQNEAQ (reference sequence).

The gene calls are TRBV6-2 or TRBV6-3 and TRBJ2-7, with D maybe TRBD1 (6 bases). Germline V lookup: CDR1 MNHEY, CDR2 SVGEGT. Trimming stripped 5 bases from V and 0 bases from J, with 11 bases between. The CDR3 extends over 14 amino acids. This chain's CDR3 is CASSVQGSSYEQYF. CDR3 bases: TGTGCCAGCAGTGTACAGGGAAGCTCCTACGAGCAGTACTTC.

V gene TRBV11-2 combines with J gene TRBJ2-2; D is ambiguous. CDR1 is SGHAT and CDR2 is FQNNGV in the germline V gene. V was trimmed by 4 bases and J by 0 bases, leaving 6 bases between them. The CDR3 is 14 residues long. This chain's CDR3 is CASSSNANTGELFF. In DNA, the CDR3 is TGTGCCAGCAGCTCAAACGCGAACACCGGGGAGCTGTTTTTT.

The V gene is TRBV14, the J gene TRBJ2-1; 8 bases agree with TRBD2. CDR1 SGHDN and CDR2 FVKESK come from the germline V gene. V lost 0 bases, J lost 9 bases, and 4 bases stayed unmatched. This CDR3 is built from 14 residues. CDR3 DNA: TGTGCCAGCAGCCAAGATTGGACTAGCAGTGAGCAGTTCTTC. The encoded protein is CASSQDWTSSEQFF. Full variable domain (missing parts from reference TRBV14 and TRBJ2-1): EAGVTQFPSHSVIEKGQTVTLRCDPISGHDNLYWYRRVMGKEIKFLLHFVKESKQDESGMPNNRFLAERTGGTYSTLKVQPAELEDSGVYFCASSQDWTSSEQFFGPGTRLTVL.

J is TRBJ1-4 and V is TRBV7-8, with a tentative D call TRBD1 (6 bases). V lost 6 bases and J 7 bases, leaving 18 bases between the germline ends. This CDR3 contains 15 residues. Germline CDR1 reads SGHVS; CDR2 reads FQNEAQ. The DNA for the CDR3 is TGTGCCAGCAGTTCCCGTAGCCTAGGGGGTGAAAAACTGTTTTTT. As protein: CASSSRSLGGEKLFF.